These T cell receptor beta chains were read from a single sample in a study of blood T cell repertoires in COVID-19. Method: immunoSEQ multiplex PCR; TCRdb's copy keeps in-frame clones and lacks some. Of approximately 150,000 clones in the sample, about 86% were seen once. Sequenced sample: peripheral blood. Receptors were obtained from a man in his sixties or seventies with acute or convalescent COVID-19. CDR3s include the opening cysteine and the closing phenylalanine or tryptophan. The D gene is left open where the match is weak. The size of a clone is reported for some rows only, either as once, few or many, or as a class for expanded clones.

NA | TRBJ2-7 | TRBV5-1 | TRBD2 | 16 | TGCGCCAGCAGCTTGGGACCGGCGGGAGCCTCCTACGAGCAGTACTTC | CASSLGPAGASYEQYF
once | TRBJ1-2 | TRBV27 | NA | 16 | TGTGCCAGCAGTTTATCGATACCACAGGGTAGCTATGGCTACACCTTC | CASSLSIPQGSYGYTF
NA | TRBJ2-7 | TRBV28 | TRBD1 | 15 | TGTGCCAGCAGTTTGGACAGGCACGTCTCCTACGAGCAGTACTTC | CASSLDRHVSYEQYF
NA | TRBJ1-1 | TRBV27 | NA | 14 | TGTGCCAGCAGTGCCATCCAGGGAGGCACTGAAGCTTTCTTT | CASSAIQGGTEAFF
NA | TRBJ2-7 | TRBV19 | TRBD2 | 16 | TGTGCCAGTAGTATGAGACTAGCGGGAGGACCGGTCGAGCAGTACTTC | CASSMRLAGGPVEQYF
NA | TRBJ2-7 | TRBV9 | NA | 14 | TGTGCCAGCAGCGTAGAGGGACAATCCTACGAGCAGTACTTC | CASSVEGQSYEQYF
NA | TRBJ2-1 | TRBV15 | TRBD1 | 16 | TGTGCCACCAGCCCCTACAGGGGGAGTTTTTACAATGAGCAGTTCTTC | CATSPYRGSFYNEQFF
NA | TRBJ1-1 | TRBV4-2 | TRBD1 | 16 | TGTGCCAGCAGCCAAGCTGGCACAGGGGGTCGCACTGAAGCTTTCTTT | CASSQAGTGGRTEAFF
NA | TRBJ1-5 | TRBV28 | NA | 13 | TGTGCCAGCAGTCCCCCTCTGAATCAGCCCCAGCATTTT | CASSPPLNQPQHF
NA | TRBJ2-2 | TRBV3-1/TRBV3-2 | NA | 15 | TGTGCCAGCACCCAAGGGGGGGAAAGGGCCGGGGAGCTGTTTTTT | CASTQGGERAGELFF